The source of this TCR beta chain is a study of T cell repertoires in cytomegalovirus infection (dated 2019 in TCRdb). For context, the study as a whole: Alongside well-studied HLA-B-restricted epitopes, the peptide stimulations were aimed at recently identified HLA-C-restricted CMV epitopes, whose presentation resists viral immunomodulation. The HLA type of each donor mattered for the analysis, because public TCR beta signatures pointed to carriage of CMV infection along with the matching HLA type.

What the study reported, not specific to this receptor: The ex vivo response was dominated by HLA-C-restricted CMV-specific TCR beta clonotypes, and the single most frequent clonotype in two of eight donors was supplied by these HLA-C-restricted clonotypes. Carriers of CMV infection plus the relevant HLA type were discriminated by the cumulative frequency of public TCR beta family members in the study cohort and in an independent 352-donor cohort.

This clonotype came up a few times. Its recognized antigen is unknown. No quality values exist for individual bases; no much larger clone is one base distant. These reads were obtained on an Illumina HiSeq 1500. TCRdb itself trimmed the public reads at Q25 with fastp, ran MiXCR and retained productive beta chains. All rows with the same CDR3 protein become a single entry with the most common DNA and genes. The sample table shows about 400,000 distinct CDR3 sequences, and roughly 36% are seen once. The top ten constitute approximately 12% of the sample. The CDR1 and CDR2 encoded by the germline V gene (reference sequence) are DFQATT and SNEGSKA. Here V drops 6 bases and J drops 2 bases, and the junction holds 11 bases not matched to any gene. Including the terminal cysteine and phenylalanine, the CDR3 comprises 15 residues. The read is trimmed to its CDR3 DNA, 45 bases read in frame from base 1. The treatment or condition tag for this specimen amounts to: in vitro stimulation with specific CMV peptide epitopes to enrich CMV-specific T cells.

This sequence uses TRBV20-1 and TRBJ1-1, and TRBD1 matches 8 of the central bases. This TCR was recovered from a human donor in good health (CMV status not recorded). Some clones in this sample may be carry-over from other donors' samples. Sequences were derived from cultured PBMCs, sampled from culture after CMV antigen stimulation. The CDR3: CSAMDRVGLNTEAFF. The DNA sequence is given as TGCAGTGCAATGGACAGGGTGGGCCTTAACACTGAAGCTTTCTTT.